This T cell receptor beta chain was captured by sequencing in a study of blood T cell repertoires in COVID-19. Study context: From the United States, Italy and Spain came samples of acute and convalescent COVID-19. Sources were T cells, B-cell-depleted T cells, or PBMCs; the material itself was cDNA or gDNA.

In the original processing: The authors estimated nucleated cell counts from reference gene primer amplification. The method was immunoSEQ multiplex PCR; TCRdb's version includes in-frame clones alone and lacks a portion of them. That table gives V, J and clone size, and the DNA gave D and trimming. Counted here are approximately 92,000 clones, 65% to 85% occurring once; the ten biggest clones make up just under 2%. Germline assignment: CDR1 SEHNR and CDR2 FQNEAQ (reference sequence). The CDR3 sequence is 15 residues long. The J segment lost 9 bases and the V segment lost 1 base, leaving 6 bases of the junction unmatched.

The clonotype originates from a man aged 70 or older with active or convalescent COVID-19. The V gene is TRBV7-9, the J gene TRBJ2-1; TRBD2 matches at 10 bases. The sequenced material came from peripheral blood. The CDR3 region has the DNA TGTGCCAGCAGCTTAGGAAGCGGGGGGGCCGGTGAGCAGTTCTTC. Its protein is CASSLGSGGAGEQFF.